The T cell receptor beta chain under discussion was sequenced for a study of response to subunit inactivated influenza vaccine. Study outcomes and limitations: The authors suggested that few new T cells are recruited per seasonal influenza vaccination.

Turning to this clonotype: The antigen remains unidentified.

The CDR3 loop spans 14 amino acids. The ends were cut back, 0 bases at V and 1 base at J, with 6 bases in the middle. In germline, CDR1 is SGHTA, CDR2 FQGNSA. In TCRdb, the RT-PCR reads were re-called with MiXCR into one record per CDR3 protein. The sample includes approximately 290,000 distinct CDR3 sequences, 22% of them seen just once. This clonotype was sampled from a man aged 50 to 75 who received an inactivated influenza vaccine. The chain joins TRBV7-2 to TRBJ2-5; D is undetermined. The starting material was PBMCs from blood, obtained 21 months after vaccination. CDR3 sequence (DNA): TGTGCCAGCAGCTTAGCCGGCAGCCAAGAGACCCAGTACTTC. Translated, it gives CASSLAGSQETQYF.